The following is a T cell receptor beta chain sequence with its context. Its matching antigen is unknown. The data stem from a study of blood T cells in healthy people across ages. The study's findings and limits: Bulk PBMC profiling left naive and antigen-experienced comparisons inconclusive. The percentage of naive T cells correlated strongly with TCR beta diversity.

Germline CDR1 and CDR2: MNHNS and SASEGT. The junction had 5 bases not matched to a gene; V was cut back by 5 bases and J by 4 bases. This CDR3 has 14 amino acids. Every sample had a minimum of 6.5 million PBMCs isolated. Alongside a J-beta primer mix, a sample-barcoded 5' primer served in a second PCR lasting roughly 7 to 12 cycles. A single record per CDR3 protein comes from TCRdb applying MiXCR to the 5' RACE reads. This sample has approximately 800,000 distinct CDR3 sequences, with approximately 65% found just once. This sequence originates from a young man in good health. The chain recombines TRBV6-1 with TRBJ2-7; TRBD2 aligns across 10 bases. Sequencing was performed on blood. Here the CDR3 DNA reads TGTGCCAGCAGTTGGCTAGCGGGGGAATACGAGCAGTACTTC. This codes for CASSWLAGEYEQYF.